These 27 T cell receptor beta chains came from one sample sequenced in a study of CD8+CD57+ T cells in acquired aplastic anemia. For CDR3 and TCR beta VDJ profiling, genomic DNA was the template used. TCRdb recomputed calls from the reads with MiXCR, one row per CDR3 protein. The sample has approximately 220,000 distinct CDR3 sequences; about half are singletons. The authors sequenced patients whose flow cytometry had shown CD8+CD57+ cell expansion. Source material: sorted CD4+, CD8+, or CD8+CD57+ T cells (not recorded which) from PBMCs. The origin of the receptors is a human donor with aplastic anemia.

This clonotype was seen many times. J is TRBJ1-3 and V is TRBV5-1, with TRBD1 matching over 8 bases. This CDR3 is built from 15 residues. CDR1 is SGHRS, CDR2 YFSETQ, per germline. V gave up 3 bases and J gave up 3 bases; unmatched junction bases: 5. This CDR3 reads CASSSRTGYGNTIYF. DNA of the CDR3: TGCGCCAGCAGCTCCAGGACAGGGTATGGAAACACCATATATTTT.

In this sample, this clonotype turned up a few times. J is TRBJ1-3 and V is TRBV19, with a possible D match to TRBD1 (5 bases). Trimming pared 5 bases from V and 4 bases from J, leaving 12 bases between. The CDR3 has 14 amino acids. Per the germline V gene, CDR1 is LNHDA and CDR2 is SQIVND (reference sequence). The CDR3 DNA reads TGTGCCAGTAGTCGAGGGGTGACAGGAAACACCATATATTTT. This sequence encodes CASSRGVTGNTIYF.

The rearrangement uses TRBV20-1 and TRBJ2-7; 9 bases align to TRBD1. The CDR3 loop spans 15 amino acids. Unmatched junction bases numbered 10, after V lost 1 base and J lost 6 bases. Looked up from germline, CDR1 is DFQATT and CDR2 is SNEGSKA (reference sequence). The DNA for the CDR3 is TGCAGTGCTAGAGTACCGGGACAGGGATGGCCCGAGCAGTACTTC. Protein: CSARVPGQGWPEQYF.

This sequence joins TRBV18 and TRBJ1-5, with 7 bases aligning to TRBD1. The CDR3 length is 13 residues. Trimming at V came to 8 bases and at J to 3 bases, leaving 4 bases not matched to a gene. Germline CDR1 and CDR2: KGHSH and LQKENI. CDR3 region: CASAQGTNQPQHF. The CDR3 nucleotides are TGTGCCAGCGCACAGGGGACCAATCAGCCCCAGCATTTT. The variable domain in full, with the rest retrieved from reference TRBV18 and TRBJ1-5, is NAGVMQNPRHLVRRRGQEARLRCSPMKGHSHVYWYRQLPEEGLKFMVYLQKENIIDESGMPKERFSAEFPKEGPSILRIQQVVRGDSAAYFCASAQGTNQPQHFGDGTRLSIL.

This clonotype was recorded many times. The V and J genes are TRBV10-2 and TRBJ2-1; maybe TRBD2 (6 bases). V dropped 4 bases and J dropped 5 bases, with 9 bases sitting between them. CDR1 and CDR2 (germline): WSHSY, SAAADI. The CDR3 loop spans 13 amino acids. The chain's CDR3 is CASSGTTNNEQFF. CDR3 sequence (DNA): TGCGCCAGCAGTGGGACTACGAACAATGAGCAGTTCTTC.

This clonotype was observed a handful of times. This chain uses TRBV7-3 with TRBJ1-1, with unresolved D. This CDR3 is built from 13 residues. Germline-derived CDR1 and CDR2 are SGHTA and FQGTGA. Trimming stripped 3 bases from V and 3 bases from J, with 8 bases between. CDR3 sequence (DNA): TGTGCCAGCAGCTTCGGTGAAGACACTGAAGCTTTCTTT. Protein sequence: CASSFGEDTEAFF.

This clonotype was found many times. This rearrangement joins TRBV20-1 to TRBJ2-3; D tentatively fits TRBD1 or TRBD2 (5 bases each). Germline assignment: CDR1 DFQATT and CDR2 SNEGSKA (reference sequence). V dropped 3 bases and J dropped 2 bases, with 15 bases sitting between them. This CDR3 spans 15 amino acids. The CDR3 nucleotides read TGCAGTGCTAGGAGGGGCAGCAAGATCACAGATACGCAGTATTTT. Residues: CSARRGSKITDTQYF.

The gene calls are TRBV7-9 and TRBJ1-4; possibly TRBD1 for D (6 bases). Germline values: CDR1 SEHNR, CDR2 FQNEAQ (reference sequence). Trimming shortened V by 3 bases and J by 5 bases, and 13 bases separated the two germline ends. This CDR3 has 15 amino acids. DNA of the CDR3: TGTGCCAGCAGCTTCACAGGGAGTCCGAATGAAAAACTGTTTTTT. Protein product: CASSFTGSPNEKLFF.

This clonotype occurred a few times. The V gene is TRBV10-3, the J gene TRBJ1-2; D possibly corresponds to TRBD1 (6 bases). Trimming stripped 2 bases from V and 2 bases from J, with 12 bases between. Looked up from germline, CDR1 is ENHRY and CDR2 is SYGVKD. The CDR3 totals 15 residues. CDR3 protein: CAISEGQGRNYGYTF. The CDR3 nucleotides read TGTGCCATCAGTGAGGGTCAGGGGAGGAACTATGGCTACACCTTC.

This chain uses TRBV2 with TRBJ1-2; D gene ambiguous. CDR3 length equals 11 residues. With 5 bases removed from V and 6 bases from J, the gap between germline ends came to 7 bases. Germline loops: CDR1 SNHLY, CDR2 FYNNEI. The CDR3 DNA sequence: TGTGCCAGCAGTAGGGCGGATGGCTACACCTTC. The encoded protein is CASSRADGYTF.

This clonotype was detected once. The chain carries TRBV4-1 and TRBJ2-5, with TRBD1 identical over 8 bases. CDR3 length: 16 amino acids. The germline V gene encodes CDR1 MGHRA and CDR2 YSYEKL. V lost 3 bases, J lost 8 bases, and 14 bases stayed unmatched. The CDR3 DNA reads TGCGCCAGCAGCCAGACGACAGGGGACAGGCAAGGCACCCAGTACTTC. The encoded protein is CASSQTTGDRQGTQYF.

Concerning this clonotype itself: This clone may be a read error of a much larger clone one base away. The V gene is TRBV6-1, the J gene TRBJ2-7, with 7 positions matching TRBD1. CDR1 and CDR2 from the germline V gene are MNHNS and SASEGT. This CDR3 has 17 amino acids. The CDR3 nucleotides are TGTGCCGGCAGTTACTCTAACACGGACAGGAGGTCGAGCGAGCAGTACTTC. Protein product: CAGSYSNTDRRSSEQYF.

The chain employs TRBV19 and TRBJ1-5; no definite D call. V was shortened by 9 bases and J by 7 bases, with 22 bases between the two germline ends. Germline CDR1 is LNHDA and CDR2 is SQIVND (reference sequence). The CDR3 is 15 residues long. The CDR3 spells CASSQDDYGIQPQHF. The DNA of the CDR3 is TGTGCCAGCAGCCAAGACGACTATGGTATCCAGCCCCAGCATTTT.

Points on this clonotype: At one end, the junction sequence differs from germline, possibly due to a read error. The rearrangement links TRBV9 to TRBJ2-7; 9 nucleotides align to TRBD1. This CDR3 is built from 17 residues. Per germline, CDR1 SGDLS and CDR2 YYNGEE. CDR3 sequence reads: CASSVPKGQGGTGELYF. The DNA for the CDR3 is TGTGCCAGCAGCGTTCCAAAGGGACAGGGTGGAACCGGGGAGCTGTACTTC. Using reference TRBV9 and TRBJ2-7 for the parts outside the CDR3, the full variable domain is DSGVTQTPKHLITATGQRVTLRCSPRSGDLSVYWYQQSLDQGLQFLIQYYNGEERAKGNILERFSAQQFPDLHSELNLSSLELGDSALYFCASSVPKGQGGTGELYFGPGTRLTVT.

Concerning this clonotype: This sequence may be a read error, since a much larger clone differs from it by one base. Written as DNA, the CDR3 is TGTGCCAGCAGCCTAGCCCCTACTCAAGGCTACACCTTC. Residues: CASSLAPTQGYTF. This chain links TRBV3-1 with TRBJ1-2; D gene ambiguous. Deletions cut 4 bases from V and 8 bases from J, with 14 bases between. Germline loops: CDR1 LGHDT, CDR2 YNNKEL (reference sequence). CDR3 length: 13 residues.

The V gene is TRBV7-8, the J gene TRBJ2-7; D tentatively reads TRBD1 or TRBD2 (6 bases each). The CDR3 consists of 15 residues. Trimming removed 1 base at V and 4 bases at J, with 14 bases between. Germline values: CDR1 SGHVS, CDR2 FQNEAQ. The DNA of the CDR3 is TGTGCCAGCAGCTTAGTGGGGGGCGCGTCGTACGAGCAGTACTTC. It specifies CASSLVGGASYEQYF.

The rearrangement links TRBV10-2 to TRBJ1-3; maybe TRBD1 (6 bases). The CDR3 has 15 residues. V was trimmed by 6 bases and J by 0 bases, leaving 12 bases between them. Germline CDR1 WSHSY, CDR2 SAAADI. The CDR3 coding sequence is TGCGCCAGCAGGGGAACAGGGAACTCTGGAAACACCATATATTTT. Its translation: CASRGTGNSGNTIYF.

This clonotype was observed a few times. As DNA, the CDR3 is TGTGCCAGCAGCTTAGGGACCGGGACCGGAGCTCCCTACGAGCAGTACTTC. Translating gives CASSLGTGTGAPYEQYF. The chain recombines TRBV11-3 with TRBJ2-7; the D gene could be TRBD1 or TRBD2 (5 bases each). Trimming shortened V by 1 base and J by 2 bases, and 18 bases separated the two germline ends. CDR1 is SGHNT, CDR2 YENEEA, per germline. This CDR3 is built from 17 residues.

CDR3 in amino acids: CASSVLGGTRGYTF. The CDR3 DNA follows: TGTGCCAGCAGCGTCTTGGGAGGGACTCGGGGCTACACCTTC. The chain carries TRBV9 and TRBJ1-2, with a weak D call TRBD1 (5 bases). In germline, CDR1 is SGDLS, CDR2 YYNGEE. The CDR3 consists of 14 residues. V was trimmed by 2 bases and J by 8 bases, leaving 16 bases between them.

This clonotype has a count of ten or more. The chain links TRBV27 to TRBJ2-7; 9 nucleotides align to TRBD1. Per the germline V gene, CDR1 is MNHEY and CDR2 is SMNVEV (reference sequence). V shed 6 bases, J shed 7 bases, and the junction held 7 bases outside the gene matches. The CDR3 runs to 13 residues. In nucleotides, the CDR3 is TGTGCCAGCAGAGGACAGGGGCAAGGGGAGCAGTACTTC. Translating it yields CASRGQGQGEQYF.

This clonotype was found many times. The chain joins TRBV2 to TRBJ1-1, with D perhaps matching TRBD1 (5 bases). CDR1 is SNHLY, CDR2 FYNNEI, per germline. The CDR3 is made up of 13 amino acids. Trimming left V 4 bases short and J 5 bases short, with 11 bases between. CDR3 protein: CASSGQGTTEAFF. The CDR3 DNA reads TGTGCCAGCAGTGGCCAGGGTACGACTGAAGCTTTCTTT.

The chain has TRBV20-1 and TRBJ2-1, with 8 bases aligning to TRBD2. This CDR3 is built from 15 residues. V lost 3 bases, J lost 9 bases, and 13 bases stayed unmatched. Germline V gene sequence: CDR1 DFQATT, CDR2 SNEGSKA (reference sequence). This CDR3 reads CSARLNTGLGIEQFF. CDR3 sequence (DNA): TGCAGTGCTAGGCTAAATACGGGACTAGGAATTGAGCAGTTCTTC.

Many counts were recorded for this clonotype. This rearrangement joins TRBV12-3 or TRBV12-4 to TRBJ1-2, with D perhaps TRBD1 (6 bases). The CDR3 runs to 16 residues. The V end was cut by 5 bases, the J end by 5 bases, with 21 bases between. CDR3 residues: CASSPRTERSGYGYTF. The DNA of the CDR3 is TGTGCCAGCAGTCCCAGGACAGAGCGGTCTGGATATGGCTACACCTTC.

A note on this clonotype: One base away lies a much larger clone, so this may be a sequencing read error. The chain employs TRBV4-1 and TRBJ1-1, with D possibly being TRBD1 (5 bases). Germline V gene data show CDR1 as MGHRA and CDR2 as YSYEKL. This CDR3 is built from 15 residues. In nucleotides, the CDR3 is TGCGCCAGCAGCCTCTCCCAGGGCGGAGTTACTGGAGCTTTCTTT. Its translation: CASSLSQGGVTGAFF.

This clonotype was seen at least ten times. This chain connects TRBV5-1 to TRBJ2-5; 8 bases align to TRBD2. Germline values: CDR1 SGHRS, CDR2 YFSETQ. V shed 4 bases and J 3 bases; nucleotides not matched to a gene: 2. The CDR3 is made up of 13 amino acids. This CDR3 reads CASSRGGEETQYF. The CDR3 DNA reads as TGCGCCAGCAGCCGGGGGGGAGAAGAGACCCAGTACTTC.

The sample holds many counts of this clonotype. This chain uses TRBV12-3 or TRBV12-4 with TRBJ2-3, with D perhaps TRBD1 (6 bases). V lost 6 bases, J lost 3 bases, and 19 bases lay in between. CDR3 size: 16 residues. The CDR3 nucleotides read TGTGCCAGCAGCCCAGCCCACAGGGTGTTTACAGATACGCAGTATTTT. This sequence encodes CASSPAHRVFTDTQYF.

With regard to this clonotype: This may be a read error: a much more frequent sequence differs by one nucleotide. The CDR3 spells CTSSVRGGQETQYF. The CDR3 coding sequence is TGTACCAGCAGCGTAAGGGGGGGCCAAGAGACCCAGTACTTC. The chain recombines TRBV9 with TRBJ2-5; possible D gene TRBD2, 7 bases. This CDR3 is built from 14 residues. In germline, CDR1 is SGDLS, CDR2 YYNGEE.